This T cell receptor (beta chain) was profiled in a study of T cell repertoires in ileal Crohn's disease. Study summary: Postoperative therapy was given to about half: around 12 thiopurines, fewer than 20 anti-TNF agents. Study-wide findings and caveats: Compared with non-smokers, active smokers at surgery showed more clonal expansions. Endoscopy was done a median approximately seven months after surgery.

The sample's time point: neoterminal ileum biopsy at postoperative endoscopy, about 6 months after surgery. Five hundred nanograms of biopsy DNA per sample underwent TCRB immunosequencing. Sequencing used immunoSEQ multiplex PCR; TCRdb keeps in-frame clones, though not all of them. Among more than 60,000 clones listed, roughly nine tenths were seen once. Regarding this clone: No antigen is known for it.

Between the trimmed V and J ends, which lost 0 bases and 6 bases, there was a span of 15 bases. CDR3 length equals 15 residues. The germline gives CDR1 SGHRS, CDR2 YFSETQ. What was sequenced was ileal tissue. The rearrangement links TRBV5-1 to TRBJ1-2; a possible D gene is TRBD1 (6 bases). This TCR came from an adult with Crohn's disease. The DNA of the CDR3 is TGCGCCAGCAGCTTGGACAGGGTACCGCGCGATGGCTACACCTTC. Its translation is CASSLDRVPRDGYTF.